The 25 T cell receptor beta chains in this list originate from one sample, sequenced in a study of cytomegalovirus exposure and HLA in healthy donors. The PCR was carried out with 60 Vbeta primers and 13 Jbeta primers. Some clones are missing from TCRdb's copy, which holds only in-frame ones; the method was immunoSEQ multiplex PCR. The repertoire holds under 150,000 clones, with approximately 87% as singletons. The sequencing input was PBMCs. These receptors all come from a woman aged 25 to 45 in good health and CMV-seronegative.

The chain uses TRBV4-1 and TRBJ2-5; the match to TRBD2 covers 8 bases. CDR1 is MGHRA and CDR2 is YSYEKL in the germline V gene. The CDR3 has 17 amino acids. The V and J ends lost 1 base and 0 bases, in that order; junction bases with no gene match: 7. CDR3 loop: CASSQGGRGANQETQYF. CDR3 DNA sequence: TGCGCCAGCAGCCAAGGTGGGCGGGGGGCCAACCAAGAGACCCAGTACTTC.

V usage is TRBV10-3 and J usage is TRBJ2-5; weak D call: TRBD2 (5 bases). CDR1 ENHRY and CDR2 SYGVKD come from the germline V gene. This CDR3 is built from 18 residues. Trimming took off 2 bases at V and 2 bases at J, with 21 bases between the two ends. The CDR3 nucleotides read TGTGCCATCAGTGAGATTTTTGAGGCTGCCGGAGGACAAGAGACCCAGTACTTC. Translated, it gives CAISEIFEAAGGQETQYF.

CDR3 loop: CASSVNRGDYGYTF. In DNA, the CDR3 is TGTGCCAGCAGTGTCAACAGGGGCGACTATGGCTACACCTTC. The chain recombines TRBV6-1 with TRBJ1-2, with 7 positions matching TRBD1. CDR1 is MNHNS and CDR2 is SASEGT in the germline V gene. CDR3 length: 14 amino acids. The trim removed 4 bases at V and 3 bases at J, leaving 5 bases unmatched.

The chain has TRBV5-1 and TRBJ1-1; D is possibly TRBD1 (5 bases). The CDR3 has 12 residues. V lost 6 bases and J 10 bases, leaving 16 bases between the germline ends. The germline gives CDR1 SGHRS, CDR2 YFSETQ. The CDR3 protein is CASKHSQGGAFF. CDR3 DNA sequence: TGCGCCAGCAAACACTCCCAGGGAGGAGCTTTCTTT.

The V gene is TRBV19, the J gene TRBJ2-7; D gene uncertain. V lost 1 base to trimming and J lost 3 bases, with 7 bases between them. Germline V lookup: CDR1 LNHDA, CDR2 SQIVND (reference sequence). CDR3 size: 13 residues. DNA of the CDR3: TGTGCCAGTAGTATAGCTAGTAACTACGAGCAGTACTTC. Translated, it gives CASSIASNYEQYF. The variable domain in full, completed from reference TRBV19 and TRBJ2-7, reads DGGITQSPKYLFRKEGQNVTLSCEQNLNHDAMYWYRQDPGQGLRLIYYSQIVNDFQKGDIAEGYSVSREKKESFPLTVTSAQKNPTAFYLCASSIASNYEQYFGPGTRLTVT.

This CDR3 reads CASSTMSYGYTF. The CDR3 coding sequence is TGTGCCAGTAGTACCATGTCCTATGGCTACACCTTC. The gene calls are TRBV19 and TRBJ1-2; unclear D gene. Germline loops: CDR1 LNHDA, CDR2 SQIVND (reference sequence). The V end lost 4 bases, the J end lost 4 bases, and 7 bases lay between the germline ends. The CDR3 covers 12 residues.

V gene TRBV2 combines with J gene TRBJ2-7; D is undetermined. Trimming removed 6 bases at V and 2 bases at J, with 8 bases between. Germline CDR1 reads SNHLY; CDR2 reads FYNNEI. This CDR3 is built from 12 residues. The CDR3 spells CASSADTYEQYF. For the CDR3, the DNA is TGTGCCAGCAGCGCGGATACCTACGAGCAGTACTTC.

The chain carries TRBV7-9 and TRBJ2-7; D is possibly TRBD2 (5 bases). Trimming cost V 2 bases and J 7 bases, with 15 bases left between them. Looked up from germline, CDR1 is SEHNR and CDR2 is FQNEAQ (reference sequence). The CDR3 contains 14 residues. CDR3 bases: TGTGCCAGCAGCTTATCGGGGAACCCCCGGGAGCAGTACTTC. As protein: CASSLSGNPREQYF.

The chain's CDR3 is CSAYYNEQFF. Here the CDR3 DNA reads TGCAGTGCCTACTACAATGAGCAGTTCTTC. The V and J genes are TRBV20-1 and TRBJ2-1, with D unclear. The V end lost 6 bases, the J end lost 3 bases, and 3 bases lay between the germline ends. Germline V gene data show CDR1 as DFQATT and CDR2 as SNEGSKA (reference sequence). CDR3 length equals 10 residues.

This clone was detected only a few times. This chain links TRBV7-9 with TRBJ2-1, with 7 bases matching TRBD1. This CDR3 has 16 residues. V shed 5 bases and J 2 bases; nucleotides not matched to a gene: 9. Germline V gene data show CDR1 as SEHNR and CDR2 as FQNEAQ (reference sequence). The CDR3 loop reads CASSPRGQGAYNEQFF. CDR3 bases: TGTGCCAGCAGCCCGAGGGGGCAGGGCGCCTACAATGAGCAGTTCTTC. The entire variable domain, with the rest obtained from reference TRBV7-9 and TRBJ2-1, is as follows: DTGVSQNPRHKITKRGQNVTFRCDPISEHNRLYWYRQTLGQGPEFLTYFQNEAQLEKSRLLSDRFSAERPKGSFSTLEIQRTEQGDSAMYLCASSPRGQGAYNEQFFGPGTRLTVL.

This clone occurred once. The V and J genes are TRBV19 and TRBJ1-2; 7 nucleotides match TRBD1. Germline V gives CDR1 LNHDA, CDR2 SQIVND (reference sequence). The J segment lost 4 bases and the V segment lost 7 bases, leaving 6 bases of the junction unmatched. CDR3 length equals 13 residues. CDR3 DNA sequence: TGTGCCAGTAAGACAGGGATGAGCTATGGCTACACCTTC. It yields the protein CASKTGMSYGYTF.

V gene TRBV27 combines with J gene TRBJ2-3, with a possible D match to TRBD2 (7 bases). The CDR3 is 17 residues long. Deletions cut 0 bases from V and 5 bases from J, with 18 bases between. The V gene's germline CDR1 is MNHEY and CDR2 SMNVEV (reference sequence). CDR3 region: CASSLSIRGGAKDTQYF. The CDR3 bases are TGTGCCAGCAGTTTATCCATACGAGGGGGGGCAAAAGATACGCAGTATTTT.

The V and J genes are TRBV10-3 and TRBJ2-7, with D possibly TRBD2 on 6 matching bases. The CDR3 runs 13 residues. V was clipped by 6 bases and J by 0 bases, with 9 bases between them. Per germline, CDR1 ENHRY and CDR2 SYGVKD. CDR3 sequence (DNA): TGTGCCATCAGGGAGGGGCGCTCCTACGAGCAGTACTTC. Translated: CAIREGRSYEQYF.

The chain links TRBV28 to TRBJ2-2; no firm D call. Germline V gene lookup returns CDR1 MDHEN and CDR2 SYDVKM. The CDR3 contains 15 residues. V was cut by 4 bases and J by 0 bases, with 9 bases left in between. The CDR3 protein is CASSSESANTGELFF. The CDR3 DNA reads as TGTGCCAGCAGTTCGGAGAGCGCGAACACCGGGGAGCTGTTTTTT.

The chain couples TRBV20-1 to TRBJ2-7; possible D gene TRBD2, 6 bases. With 4 bases removed from V and 6 bases from J, the gap between germline ends came to 10 bases. Germline lookup yields CDR1 DFQATT and CDR2 SNEGSKA (reference sequence). This CDR3 comprises 11 residues. The CDR3 sequence is CSAMGGGEQYF. The CDR3 region has the DNA TGCAGTGCTATGGGGGGTGGCGAGCAGTACTTC.

The V gene is TRBV28, the J gene TRBJ2-6; 9 bases agree with TRBD1. The CDR3 has 18 residues. With V trimmed by 6 bases and J by 1 base, 10 bases remained unmatched. The germline V gene encodes CDR1 MDHEN and CDR2 SYDVKM. The CDR3 protein is CASSLITGGRSGANVLTF. CDR3 bases: TGTGCCAGCAGCCTAATTACAGGGGGCAGGTCTGGGGCCAACGTCCTGACTTTC.

The chain employs TRBV18 and TRBJ2-5; TRBD1 is a possible D gene (6 bases). This CDR3 is 13 amino acids long. V was clipped by 6 bases and J by 3 bases, with 11 bases between them. From germline, CDR1 is KGHSH and CDR2 LQKENI. The CDR3, as DNA: TGTGCCAGCTCCAGGACAGAGGAAGAGACCCAGTACTTC. This gives the protein CASSRTEEETQYF.

The table lists this clone with a count of one. The chain combines TRBV30 with TRBJ2-5, with TRBD2 identical over 13 bases. Unmatched junction bases numbered 7, after V lost 3 bases and J lost 9 bases. This CDR3 spans 14 amino acids. CDR1 GTSNPN and CDR2 SVGIG come from the germline V gene (reference sequence). Written as DNA, the CDR3 is TGTGCCTGGAGGGGAACTAGCGGGAGGGGGGCCCAGTACTTC. Encoded protein: CAWRGTSGRGAQYF.

This clone was detected only once. This chain connects TRBV28 to TRBJ2-1; maybe TRBD2 (6 bases). Trimming pared 6 bases from V and 4 bases from J, leaving 13 bases between. Germline CDR1 MDHEN, CDR2 SYDVKM. The CDR3 has 14 amino acids. The DNA for the CDR3 is TGTGCCAGCAGGCGTCGGGACTCATACAATGAGCAGTTCTTC. Protein sequence: CASRRRDSYNEQFF.

V and J are TRBV2 and TRBJ1-4; TRBD1 might be the D (6 bases). The germline V and J ends were trimmed by 4 bases and 8 bases, with 17 bases remaining between them. CDR3 length equals 15 residues. Per the germline V gene, CDR1 is SNHLY and CDR2 is FYNNEI. CDR3 region: CASSAPGVSGEKLFF. The CDR3, as DNA: TGTGCCAGCAGTGCTCCAGGGGTTTCAGGGGAAAAACTGTTTTTT.

The chain combines TRBV19 with TRBJ2-7; TRBD1 might be the D (6 bases). This CDR3 is built from 15 residues. Germline V gives CDR1 LNHDA, CDR2 SQIVND (reference sequence). The V end was cut by 3 bases, the J end by 6 bases, with 18 bases between. The CDR3 bases are TGTGCCAGTAGTATGTCTGGGGCAGGGGAAGGCGAGCAGTACTTC. It yields the protein CASSMSGAGEGEQYF.

The sample holds one count of this clone. This chain connects TRBV9 to TRBJ2-1; 7 bases are a match to TRBD2. CDR3 length: 18 residues. Trimming at V came to 0 bases and at J to 5 bases, leaving 14 bases not matched to a gene. Germline V CDR1 and CDR2: SGDLS, YYNGEE. The CDR3 region has the DNA TGTGCCAGCAGCGTAGGAGTTGGGGATAGCGGGTACAACAATGAGCAGTTCTTC. Its protein product is CASSVGVGDSGYNNEQFF.

The J gene is TRBJ1-1, the V gene TRBV5-6; no firm D call. The CDR3 totals 14 residues. Germline assignment: CDR1 SGHDT and CDR2 YYEEEE. V lost 0 bases and J 4 bases, leaving 10 bases between the germline ends. CDR3 nucleotide sequence: TGTGCCAGCAGCTTGGTAAATGGCGGCACTGAAGCTTTCTTT. Encoded protein: CASSLVNGGTEAFF.

The chain couples TRBV7-2 to TRBJ2-7, with 7 bases fitting TRBD2. The junction had 6 bases not matched to a gene; V was cut back by 4 bases and J by 3 bases. This CDR3 has 14 residues. Germline loops: CDR1 SGHTA, CDR2 FQGNSA. The CDR3 nucleotides are TGTGCCAGCAGCTCCGGGGGGAGGTACTACGAGCAGTACTTC. Its protein product is CASSSGGRYYEQYF.

V gene TRBV4-1 combines with J gene TRBJ2-7; 10 bases match TRBD2. Germline-derived CDR1 and CDR2 are MGHRA and YSYEKL. The CDR3 has 14 amino acids. The junction had 3 bases not matched to a gene; V was cut back by 4 bases and J by 3 bases. Written as DNA, the CDR3 is TGCGCCAGCAGCCCGACTAGCGGGCACTACGAGCAGTACTTC. Amino acid sequence: CASSPTSGHYEQYF.